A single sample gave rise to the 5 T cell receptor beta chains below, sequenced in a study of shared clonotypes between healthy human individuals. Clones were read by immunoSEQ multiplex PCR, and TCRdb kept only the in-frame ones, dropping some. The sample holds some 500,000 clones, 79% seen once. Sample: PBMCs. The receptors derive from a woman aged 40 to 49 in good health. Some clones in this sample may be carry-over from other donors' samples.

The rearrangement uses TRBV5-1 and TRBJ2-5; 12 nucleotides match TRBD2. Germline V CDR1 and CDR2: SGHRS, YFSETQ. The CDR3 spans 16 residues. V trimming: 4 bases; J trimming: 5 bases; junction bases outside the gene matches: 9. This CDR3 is CASSRLAGASGETQYF. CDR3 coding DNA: TGCGCCAGCAGCAGACTAGCGGGAGCGTCGGGGGAGACCCAGTACTTC. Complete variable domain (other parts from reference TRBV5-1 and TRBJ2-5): KAGVTQTPRYLIKTRGQQVTLSCSPISGHRSVSWYQQTPGQGLQFLFEYFSETQRNKGNFPGRFSGRQFSNSRSEMNVSTLELGDSALYLCASSRLAGASGETQYFGPGTRLLVL.

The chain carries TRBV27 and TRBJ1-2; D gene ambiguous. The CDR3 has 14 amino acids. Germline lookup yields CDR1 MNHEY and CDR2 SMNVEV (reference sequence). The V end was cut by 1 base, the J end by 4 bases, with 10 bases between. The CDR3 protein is CASSLYGSGYGYTF. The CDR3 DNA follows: TGTGCCAGCAGTTTATACGGCAGTGGCTATGGCTACACCTTC.

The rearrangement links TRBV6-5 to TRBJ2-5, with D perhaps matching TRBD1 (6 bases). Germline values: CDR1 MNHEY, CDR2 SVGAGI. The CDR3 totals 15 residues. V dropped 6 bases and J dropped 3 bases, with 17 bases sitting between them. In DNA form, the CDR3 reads TGTGCCAGCAGCCACCCCGGGGCAGGGGAAGAGACCCAGTACTTC. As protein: CASSHPGAGEETQYF.

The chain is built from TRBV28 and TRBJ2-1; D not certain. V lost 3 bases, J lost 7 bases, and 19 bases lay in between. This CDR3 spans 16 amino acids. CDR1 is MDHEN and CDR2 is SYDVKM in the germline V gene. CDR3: CASSFPGPPVWNEQFF. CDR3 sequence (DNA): TGTGCCAGCAGTTTTCCAGGACCCCCGGTTTGGAATGAGCAGTTCTTC.

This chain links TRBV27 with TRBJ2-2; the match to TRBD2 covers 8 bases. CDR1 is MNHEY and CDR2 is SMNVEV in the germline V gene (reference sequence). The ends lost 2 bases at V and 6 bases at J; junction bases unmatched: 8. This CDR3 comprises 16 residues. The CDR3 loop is CASSLGSLAGSGELFF. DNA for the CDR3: TGTGCCAGCAGTTTAGGTTCGCTAGCGGGTTCCGGGGAGCTGTTTTTT.